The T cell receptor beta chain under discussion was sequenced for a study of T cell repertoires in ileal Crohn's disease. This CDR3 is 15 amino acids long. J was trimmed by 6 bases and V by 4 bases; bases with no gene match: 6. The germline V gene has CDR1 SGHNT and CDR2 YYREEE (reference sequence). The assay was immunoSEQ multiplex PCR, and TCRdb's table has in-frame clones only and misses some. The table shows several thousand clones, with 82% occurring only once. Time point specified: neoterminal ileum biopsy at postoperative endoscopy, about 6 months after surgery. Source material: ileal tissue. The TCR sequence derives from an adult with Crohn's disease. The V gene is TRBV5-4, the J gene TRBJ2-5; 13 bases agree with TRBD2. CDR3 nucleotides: TGTGCCAGCAGCGCGGGACTAGCGGGAACCAAGACCCAGTACTTC. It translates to CASSAGLAGTKTQYF.